The present T cell receptor (beta chain) was sequenced within a study of shared clonotypes between healthy human individuals. The V gene's germline CDR1 is LNHDA and CDR2 SQIVND (reference sequence). Germline trimming cut 6 bases from V and 7 bases from J; bases unmatched to any gene: 6. The CDR3 extends over 14 amino acids. Only in-frame clones appear in the TCRdb table, and some are missing; sequencing was by immunoSEQ multiplex PCR. The sample includes millions of clones, 85% to 95% seen only once; the top ten take under 0.15%. Whole-study results and caveats: It was only blood that was sampled, and tissue repertoires likely differ. Deeper or shallower sequencing was expected to change how clonotypes are shared among donors. Clonotypes that were shared across a handful of donors made up approximately 5.1% of naive CD4 clonotypes.

Notes on this clone: Its antigen is currently unknown.

This receptor was identified in a man aged 18 to 30 in good health. Sequences were obtained from naive CD4+ T cells sorted from blood. Subset described: CD45RA+ positively selected. The chain couples TRBV19 to TRBJ2-2; 9 bases map to TRBD1. CDR3 sequence reads: CASRLQGAGGELFF. CDR3 DNA: TGTGCCAGTAGACTACAGGGGGCTGGCGGGGAGCTGTTTTTT.